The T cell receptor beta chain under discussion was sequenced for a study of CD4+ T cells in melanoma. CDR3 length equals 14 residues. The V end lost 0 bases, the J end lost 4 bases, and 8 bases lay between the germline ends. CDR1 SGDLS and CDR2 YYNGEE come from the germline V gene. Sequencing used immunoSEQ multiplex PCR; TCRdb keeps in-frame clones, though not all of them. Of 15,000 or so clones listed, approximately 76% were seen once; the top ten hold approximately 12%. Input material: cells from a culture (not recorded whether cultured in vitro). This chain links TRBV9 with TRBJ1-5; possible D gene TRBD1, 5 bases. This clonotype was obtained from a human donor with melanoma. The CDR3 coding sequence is TGTGCCAGCAGCGTAGGACAGATGAATCAGCCCCAGCATTTT. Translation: CASSVGQMNQPQHF. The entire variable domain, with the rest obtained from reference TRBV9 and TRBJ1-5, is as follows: DSGVTQTPKHLITATGQRVTLRCSPRSGDLSVYWYQQSLDQGLQFLIQYYNGEERAKGNILERFSAQQFPDLHSELNLSSLELGDSALYFCASSVGQMNQPQHFGDGTRLSIL.